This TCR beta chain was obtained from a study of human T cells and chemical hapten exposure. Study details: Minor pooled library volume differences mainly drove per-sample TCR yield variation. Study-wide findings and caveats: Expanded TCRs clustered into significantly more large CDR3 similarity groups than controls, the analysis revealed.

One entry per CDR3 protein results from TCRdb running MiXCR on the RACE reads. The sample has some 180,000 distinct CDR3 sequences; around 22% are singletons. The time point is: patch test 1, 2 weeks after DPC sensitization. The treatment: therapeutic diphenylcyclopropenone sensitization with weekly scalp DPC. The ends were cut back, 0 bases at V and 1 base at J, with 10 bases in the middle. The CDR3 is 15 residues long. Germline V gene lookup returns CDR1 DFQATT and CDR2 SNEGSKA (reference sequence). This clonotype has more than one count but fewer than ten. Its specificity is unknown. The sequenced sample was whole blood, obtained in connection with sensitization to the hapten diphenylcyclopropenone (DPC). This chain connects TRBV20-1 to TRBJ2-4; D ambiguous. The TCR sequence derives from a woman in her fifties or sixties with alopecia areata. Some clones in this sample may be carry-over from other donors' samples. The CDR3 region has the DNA TGCAGTGCTAGAGATCCCGGAGAGGCCAAAAACATTCAGTACTTC. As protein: CSARDPGEAKNIQYF.